This T cell receptor (beta chain) was identified during a study of beta chain features in type 1 diabetes. Overall study findings and caveats: Patients' naive, central memory and Treg TCRB repertoires seemed closer to one another than those of healthy donors. Insertions at VDJ junctions were less frequent in type 1 diabetes patients. These patients also deleted more nucleotides at the same junctions.

Regarding this clone: Its cognate antigen is unknown.

Expressed TCRB transcripts were sequenced because the isolated RNA had all been reverse transcribed beforehand. The protocol was immunoSEQ multiplex PCR, while the TCRdb copy is restricted to in-frame clones and leaves out a portion. Of 620,000 or so clones in the sample, 15% to 19% are singletons; the top ten hold around 0.1%. This CDR3 contains 17 residues. Germline CDR1 and CDR2: KGHSH and LQKENI. Trimming pared 4 bases from V and 3 bases from J, leaving 16 bases between. The specimen sequenced was naive CD4+ T cells from blood. The origin of this receptor is a man aged 18 to 30 in good health. The V call is TRBV18, the J call TRBJ2-6; either TRBD1 or TRBD2 may supply D (6 bases each). The CDR3 coding sequence is TGTGCCAGCTCACTAAACTTACAGGGAGGTGGGGCCAACGTCCTGACTTTC. Residues: CASSLNLQGGGANVLTF.